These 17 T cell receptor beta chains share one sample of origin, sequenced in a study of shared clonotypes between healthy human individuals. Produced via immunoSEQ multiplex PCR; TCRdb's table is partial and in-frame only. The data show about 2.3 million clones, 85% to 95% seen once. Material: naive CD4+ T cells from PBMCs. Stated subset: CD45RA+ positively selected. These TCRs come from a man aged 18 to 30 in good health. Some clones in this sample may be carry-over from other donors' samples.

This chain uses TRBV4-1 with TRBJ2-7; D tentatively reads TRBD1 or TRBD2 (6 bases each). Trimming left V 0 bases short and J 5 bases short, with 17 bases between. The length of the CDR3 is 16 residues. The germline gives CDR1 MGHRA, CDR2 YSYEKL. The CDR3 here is CASSQEPTSGGHEQYF. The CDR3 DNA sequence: TGCGCCAGCAGCCAAGAACCGACTAGTGGGGGCCACGAGCAGTACTTC.

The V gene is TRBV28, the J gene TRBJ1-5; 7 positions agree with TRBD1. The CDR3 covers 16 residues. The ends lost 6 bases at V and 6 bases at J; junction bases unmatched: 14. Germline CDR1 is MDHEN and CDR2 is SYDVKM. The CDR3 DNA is TGTGCCAGCAGCCGACCCCCGGGGACAGTTGGTCAGCCCCAGCATTTT. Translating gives CASSRPPGTVGQPQHF.

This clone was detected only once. The CDR3 here is CASSLGDSRNQPQHF. CDR3 nucleotides: TGTGCCAGCAGTTTAGGCGACTCAAGAAATCAGCCCCAGCATTTT. The chain combines TRBV28 with TRBJ1-5; no firm D call. Trimming took 2 bases from V and 4 from J, leaving 12 bases between them. Germline loops: CDR1 MDHEN, CDR2 SYDVKM. The CDR3 is made up of 15 amino acids.

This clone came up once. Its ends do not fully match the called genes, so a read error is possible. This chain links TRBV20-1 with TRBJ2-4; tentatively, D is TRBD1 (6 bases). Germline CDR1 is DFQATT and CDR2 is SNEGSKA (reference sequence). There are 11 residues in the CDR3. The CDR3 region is CSANSGPTGNF. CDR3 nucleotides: TGCAGTGCTAACTCCGGGCCCACAGGGAACTTC.

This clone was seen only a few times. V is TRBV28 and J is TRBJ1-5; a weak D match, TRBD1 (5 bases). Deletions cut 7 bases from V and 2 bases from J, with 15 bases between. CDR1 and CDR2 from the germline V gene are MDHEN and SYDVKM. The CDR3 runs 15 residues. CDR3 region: CASTRGGLGNQPQHF. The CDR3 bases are TGTGCCAGCACTCGGGGGGGGTTGGGCAATCAGCCCCAGCATTTT.

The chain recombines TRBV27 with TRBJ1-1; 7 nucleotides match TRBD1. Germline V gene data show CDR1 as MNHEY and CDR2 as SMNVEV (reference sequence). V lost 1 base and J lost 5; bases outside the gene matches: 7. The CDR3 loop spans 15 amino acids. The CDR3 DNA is TGTGCCAGCAGTTTATGGGAGGGGGCGAAGACTGAAGCTTTCTTT. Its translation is CASSLWEGAKTEAFF.

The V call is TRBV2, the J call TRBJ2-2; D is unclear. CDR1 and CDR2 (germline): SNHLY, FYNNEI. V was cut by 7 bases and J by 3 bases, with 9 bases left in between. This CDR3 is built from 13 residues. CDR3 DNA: TGTGCCAGCACTGGGGTTCACACCGGGGAGCTGTTTTTT. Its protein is CASTGVHTGELFF.

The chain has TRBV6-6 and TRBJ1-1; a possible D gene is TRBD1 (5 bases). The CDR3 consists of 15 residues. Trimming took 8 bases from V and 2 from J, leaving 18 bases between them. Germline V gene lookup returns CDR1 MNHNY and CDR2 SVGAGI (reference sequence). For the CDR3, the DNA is TGTGCCAGCTGTTCTCATGATCAGGGTAACACTGAAGCTTTCTTT. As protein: CASCSHDQGNTEAFF.

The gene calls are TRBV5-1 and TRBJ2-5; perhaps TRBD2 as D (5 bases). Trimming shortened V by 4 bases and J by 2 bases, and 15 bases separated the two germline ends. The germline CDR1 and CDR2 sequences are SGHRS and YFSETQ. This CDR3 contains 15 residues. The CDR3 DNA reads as TGCGCCAGCAGCACTAGGCCGACGGGACAAGAGACCCAGTACTTC. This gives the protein CASSTRPTGQETQYF.

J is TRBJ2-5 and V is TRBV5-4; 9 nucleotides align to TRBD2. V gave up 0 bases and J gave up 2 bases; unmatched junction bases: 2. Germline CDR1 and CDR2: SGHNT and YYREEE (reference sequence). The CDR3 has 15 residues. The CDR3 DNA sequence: TGTGCCAGCAGCTTGGGCGGGAGGGGACAAGAGACCCAGTACTTC. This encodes CASSLGGRGQETQYF.

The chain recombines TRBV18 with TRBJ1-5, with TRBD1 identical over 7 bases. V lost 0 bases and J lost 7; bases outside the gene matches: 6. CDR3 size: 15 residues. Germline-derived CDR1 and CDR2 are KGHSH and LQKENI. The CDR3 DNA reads TGTGCCAGCTCACCACCGGAGGGGGCAGGGCAGCCCCAGCATTTT. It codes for CASSPPEGAGQPQHF.

The DNA of the CDR3 is TGTGCCAGCAGCTTGTCTACCCCGGCGGACACTGAAGCTTTCTTT. Translation: CASSLSTPADTEAFF. The chain employs TRBV5-4 and TRBJ1-1; D gene ambiguous. Trimming took off 1 base at V and 3 bases at J, with 13 bases between the two ends. This CDR3 spans 15 amino acids. CDR1 is SGHNT, CDR2 YYREEE, per germline (reference sequence).

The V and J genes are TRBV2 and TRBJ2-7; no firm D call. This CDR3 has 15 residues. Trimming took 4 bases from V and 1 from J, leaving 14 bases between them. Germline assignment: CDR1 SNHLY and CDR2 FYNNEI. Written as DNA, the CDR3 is TGTGCCAGCAGTGGGGCCATACAGAGTTCCTACGAGCAGTACTTC. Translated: CASSGAIQSSYEQYF.

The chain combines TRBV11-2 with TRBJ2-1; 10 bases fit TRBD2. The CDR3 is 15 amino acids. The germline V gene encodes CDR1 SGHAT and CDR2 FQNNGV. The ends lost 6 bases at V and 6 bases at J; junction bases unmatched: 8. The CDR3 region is CASRPLAGVANEQFF. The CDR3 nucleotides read TGTGCCAGCAGGCCGCTAGCGGGAGTAGCCAATGAGCAGTTCTTC. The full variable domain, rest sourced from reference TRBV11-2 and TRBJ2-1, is EAGVAQSPRYKIIEKRQSVAFWCNPISGHATLYWYQQILGQGPKLLIQFQNNGVVDDSQLPKDRFSAERLKGVDSTLKIQPAKLEDSAVYLCASRPLAGVANEQFFGPGTRLTVL.

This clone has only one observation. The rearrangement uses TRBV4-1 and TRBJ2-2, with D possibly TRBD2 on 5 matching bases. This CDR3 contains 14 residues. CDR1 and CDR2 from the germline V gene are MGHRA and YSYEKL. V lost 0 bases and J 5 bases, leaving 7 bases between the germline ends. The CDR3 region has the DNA TGCGCCAGCAGCCAAGAAAGGAGGACCGGGGAGCTGTTTTTT. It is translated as CASSQERRTGELFF.

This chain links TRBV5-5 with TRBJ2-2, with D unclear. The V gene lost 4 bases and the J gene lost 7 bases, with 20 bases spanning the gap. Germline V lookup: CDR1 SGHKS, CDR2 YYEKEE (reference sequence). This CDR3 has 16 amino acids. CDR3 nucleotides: TGTGCCAGCAGCCGCTTGGGTTCTAAGCCGGTCGGGGAGCTGTTTTTT. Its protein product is CASSRLGSKPVGELFF.

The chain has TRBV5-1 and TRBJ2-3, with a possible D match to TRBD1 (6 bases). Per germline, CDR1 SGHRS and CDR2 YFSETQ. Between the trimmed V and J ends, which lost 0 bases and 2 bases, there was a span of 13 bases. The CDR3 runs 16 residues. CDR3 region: CASSLVGQPHTDTQYF. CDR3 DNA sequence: TGCGCCAGCAGCTTGGTGGGACAACCGCACACAGATACGCAGTATTTT.